This T cell receptor (beta chain) was sequenced for a study of blood T cells in healthy people across ages. In the study overall: With template switching, about one barcoded beta molecule was captured per two T cells.

Whole-study results and caveats: The recorded TCR beta diversity per million T cells decreased in a roughly linear manner with age.

Primers used in a second PCR of roughly 6 to 12 cycles were a sample-barcoded 5' primer and a J-beta primer mix. Each cDNA was tagged by a template-switch adaptor containing 12 random nucleotides. TCRdb re-called the 5' RACE reads through MiXCR, storing one row per CDR3 protein. The repertoire has about 1.4 million distinct CDR3 sequences, roughly 59% of them found once; the top ten carry under 8.5%. About this clonotype itself: The antigen remains undetermined.

Ranging in age from about 6 to 100, the donors were healthy Caucasian individuals from Russia. The sequenced material came from blood. The receptor was isolated from a man between 18 and 29 years old in good health.

The CDR3 DNA reads as TGTGCCAGCAGAAAACTGGACGGCTTCTATGGCTACACCTTC. Its protein is CASRKLDGFYGYTF. The chain joins TRBV27 to TRBJ1-2; D is unclear. V lost 6 bases, J lost 4 bases, and 15 bases lay in between. CDR3 size: 14 residues. Looked up from germline, CDR1 is MNHEY and CDR2 is SMNVEV (reference sequence).